Each of the 31 T cell receptor beta chains below was sequenced from the same sample in a study of identical twins. Via MiXCR, TCRdb re-called the 5' RACE reads, giving one row per CDR3 protein. The repertoire consists of 400,000 to 550,000 distinct CDR3 sequences, with roughly a fifth occurring once and the leading ten covering about 0.93%. These data were likewise used in another study, on T cells expressing NK-cell markers.

The sequencing sample was made of CD4+ T cells sorted from blood. These receptor sequences come from a woman younger than 35 in good health.

The V gene is TRBV29-1, the J gene TRBJ2-7, with D tentatively TRBD1 (5 bases). The CDR3 has 12 residues. The ends were cut back, 5 bases at V and 0 bases at J, with 8 bases in the middle. The germline V gene has CDR1 SQVTM and CDR2 ANQGSEA. CDR3 nucleotide sequence: TGCAGCGTTCTGACAGACTCCTACGAGCAGTACTTC. It specifies CSVLTDSYEQYF.

This chain connects TRBV5-1 to TRBJ1-6; D is ambiguous. In germline, CDR1 is SGHRS, CDR2 YFSETQ. Trimming took 4 bases from V and 10 from J, leaving 15 bases between them. There are 14 residues in the CDR3. CDR3 residues: CASSTDRKASPLHF. The CDR3 nucleotides are TGCGCCAGCAGCACCGACCGAAAGGCATCACCCCTCCACTTT.

The J gene is TRBJ2-1, the V gene TRBV29-1; D is undetermined. Per the germline V gene, CDR1 is SQVTM and CDR2 is ANQGSEA. This CDR3 comprises 11 residues. V shed 4 bases and J shed 10 bases, with 11 bases lying between them. DNA of the CDR3: TGCAGCGTTGGGGGTTCGCCGGAGCAGTTCTTC. It codes for CSVGGSPEQFF.

In its sample, this clonotype was seen a few times. The V call is TRBV15, the J call TRBJ2-2, with D perhaps assigned TRBD1 or TRBD2 (5 bases each). Germline CDR1 is LNHNV and CDR2 is YYDKDF (reference sequence). Trimming left V 5 bases short and J 3 bases short, with 13 bases between. The CDR3 totals 15 residues. The chain's CDR3 is CATSLTGPHTGELFF. CDR3 sequence (DNA): TGTGCCACCAGCCTTACGGGACCTCACACCGGGGAGCTGTTTTTT.

This clonotype occurred a few times. V gene TRBV20-1 combines with J gene TRBJ2-5; D not certain. Germline V gene lookup returns CDR1 DFQATT and CDR2 SNEGSKA (reference sequence). V lost 3 bases, J lost 4 bases, and 15 bases lay in between. This CDR3 has 14 amino acids. The CDR3 DNA follows: TGCAGTGCTAGTTTAGGCCCGAGGATAGAGACCCAGTACTTC. Translated, it gives CSASLGPRIETQYF.

This clonotype has just a few counts. This chain uses TRBV6-4 with TRBJ2-3, with a possible D match to TRBD2 (5 bases). The CDR3 contains 16 residues. The V gene lost 6 bases and the J gene lost 4 bases, with 20 bases spanning the gap. From germline, CDR1 is MRHNA and CDR2 SNTAGT. CDR3 nucleotide sequence: TGTGCCAGCAGCCCAGGTAGCGCGGGTTGGTCAGATACGCAGTATTTT. As protein: CASSPGSAGWSDTQYF.

This clonotype has a handful of counts. The CDR3 is CATSRDFGVANEQFF. DNA for the CDR3: TGTGCCACCAGCAGAGATTTCGGGGTGGCCAATGAGCAGTTCTTC. The rearrangement uses TRBV15 and TRBJ2-1; D might be TRBD2 (5 bases). V was pared by 0 bases and J by 6 bases, with 12 bases between. The CDR3 totals 15 residues. Looked up from germline, CDR1 is LNHNV and CDR2 is YYDKDF (reference sequence).

This clonotype turned up a few times. The CDR3 DNA reads as TGTGCCACCAGCAGAGATCGTTCCAGCCGCTCAGATACGCAGTATTTT. This gives the protein CATSRDRSSRSDTQYF. The V gene is TRBV15, the J gene TRBJ2-3; D uncertain. The germline CDR1 and CDR2 sequences are LNHNV and YYDKDF (reference sequence). The CDR3 is 16 residues long. V dropped 0 bases and J dropped 4 bases, with 14 bases sitting between them.

The rearrangement uses TRBV20-1 and TRBJ2-3; no clear D. The CDR3 totals 14 residues. V was clipped by 0 bases and J by 4 bases, with 11 bases between them. Per germline, CDR1 DFQATT and CDR2 SNEGSKA (reference sequence). CDR3 region: CSARDPRLADTQYF. The CDR3 DNA reads TGCAGTGCTAGAGATCCTAGGCTGGCAGATACGCAGTATTTT.

This clonotype was counted at least ten times. The rearrangement joins TRBV4-2 to TRBJ2-7; a possible D gene is TRBD2 (6 bases). Trimming removed 4 bases from V and 1 base from J, with 17 bases in between. CDR1 is LGHNA, CDR2 YNFKEQ, per germline. The CDR3 is made up of 16 amino acids. CDR3 sequence: CASSPQDYRTSYEQYF. CDR3 DNA sequence: TGTGCCAGCAGCCCCCAGGACTATCGCACGTCCTACGAGCAGTACTTC.

The chain carries TRBV29-1 and TRBJ2-3; D remains unclear. Germline CDR1 and CDR2: SQVTM and ANQGSEA. This CDR3 contains 12 residues. V lost 7 bases, J lost 5 bases, and 13 bases lay in between. CDR3 sequence reads: CSADGGLDTQYF. Here the CDR3 DNA reads TGCAGCGCTGATGGTGGTTTAGATACGCAGTATTTT.

The chain carries TRBV3-1 and TRBJ2-3, with D tentatively TRBD2 (6 bases). Germline assignment: CDR1 LGHDT and CDR2 YNNKEL (reference sequence). Trimming stripped 4 bases from V and 0 bases from J, with 20 bases between. This CDR3 has 18 residues. CDR3 sequence reads: CASSPGDRPYSSTDTQYF. The DNA for the CDR3 is TGTGCCAGCAGCCCGGGAGACCGCCCCTACTCTAGCACAGATACGCAGTATTTT.

The V and J genes are TRBV20-1 and TRBJ2-1, with TRBD2 identical over 10 bases. Per germline, CDR1 DFQATT and CDR2 SNEGSKA (reference sequence). V lost 3 bases to trimming and J lost 5 bases; unmatched junction nucleotides: 1. The CDR3 spans 13 residues. The DNA of the CDR3 is TGCAGTGCTAGTAGCGGGAGGCACAATGAGCAGTTCTTC. Amino acid sequence: CSASSGRHNEQFF.

The chain has TRBV7-9 and TRBJ2-2; D may be TRBD2 (5 bases). V lost 5 bases, J lost 1 base, and 14 bases lay in between. This CDR3 spans 16 amino acids. Germline V gene data show CDR1 as SEHNR and CDR2 as FQNEAQ (reference sequence). This CDR3 reads CASSVRRAENTGELFF. In DNA form, the CDR3 reads TGTGCCAGCAGCGTTAGGCGGGCAGAGAACACCGGGGAGCTGTTTTTT.

CDR3 sequence reads: CCDLLAGGGDEQFF. As DNA, the CDR3 is TGCTGTGACCTACTAGCGGGAGGCGGAGATGAGCAGTTCTTC. The chain joins TRBV20-1 to TRBJ2-1, with 12 bases matching TRBD2. The CDR3 consists of 14 residues. Germline loops: CDR1 DFQATT, CDR2 SNEGSKA (reference sequence).

This clonotype was seen many times. A junction boundary mismatches the germline segment, possibly from a read error. The gene calls are TRBV7-2 and TRBJ2-5; D is uncertain. The CDR3 is 14 residues long. Germline V lookup: CDR1 SGHTA, CDR2 FQGNSA. This CDR3 reads CASNLGNVQETQYF. The CDR3 DNA is TGTGCCAGCAACTTAGGAAACGTACAAGAGACCCAGTACTTC.

There are a few counts of this clonotype. This chain joins TRBV12-3 or TRBV12-4 and TRBJ1-5; D gene uncertain. V dropped 3 bases and J dropped 3 bases, with 3 bases sitting between them. The CDR3 loop spans 12 amino acids. CDR3 residues: CASSLTNQPQHF. The CDR3 DNA is TGTGCCAGCAGTTTGACCAATCAGCCCCAGCATTTT.

This clonotype has ten or more counts. V usage is TRBV10-3 and J usage is TRBJ2-2; D call uncertain. Germline CDR1 and CDR2: ENHRY and SYGVKD. V gave up 2 bases and J gave up 3 bases, with 7 bases separating them. The CDR3 is made up of 14 amino acids. The CDR3 loop is CAISEGPDTGELFF. The DNA of the CDR3 is TGTGCCATCAGTGAGGGCCCCGACACCGGGGAGCTGTTTTTT.

The chain is built from TRBV6-6 and TRBJ1-5, with 7 bases lining up with TRBD1. V was clipped by 4 bases and J by 7 bases; unmatched bases: 4. Germline V CDR1 and CDR2: MNHNY, SVGAGI (reference sequence). This CDR3 spans 13 amino acids. For the CDR3, the DNA is TGTGCCAGCAGTTCAATACAGGGGCAGCCCCAGCATTTT. Its protein is CASSSIQGQPQHF.

This clonotype was observed a handful of times. In DNA, the CDR3 is TGCGCCAGCAGCCAAGACCCGGGTAGCGGGATCACAGATACGCAGTATTTT. Translating gives CASSQDPGSGITDTQYF. The rearrangement uses TRBV4-3 and TRBJ2-3, with 8 bases lining up with TRBD2. The length of the CDR3 is 17 residues. V shed 0 bases, J shed 2 bases, and the junction held 7 bases outside the gene matches. The germline CDR1 and CDR2 sequences are LGHNA and YSLEER.

This clonotype has only a few counts. The chain links TRBV27 to TRBJ1-1; possible D gene TRBD1, 5 bases. V was clipped by 6 bases and J by 3 bases, with 14 bases between them. This CDR3 comprises 14 residues. Germline-derived CDR1 and CDR2 are MNHEY and SMNVEV (reference sequence). CDR3 DNA sequence: TGTGCCAGCAGACTCGACAGTTGGCACACTGAAGCTTTCTTT. Protein product: CASRLDSWHTEAFF.

This clonotype was observed a handful of times. The rearrangement uses TRBV18 and TRBJ2-7; 7 nucleotides agree with TRBD1. In germline, CDR1 is KGHSH, CDR2 LQKENI. The CDR3 totals 14 residues. With 4 bases clipped from V and 3 bases from J, the junction kept 6 bases outside the gene matches. The CDR3 nucleotides are TGTGCCAGCTCACGTCGACAGGGCCACTACGAGCAGTACTTC. Amino acids: CASSRRQGHYEQYF.

The chain combines TRBV25-1 with TRBJ2-2, with 10 bases that match TRBD2. The CDR3 is made up of 16 amino acids. With V trimmed by 6 bases and J by 3 bases, 7 bases remained unmatched. The germline CDR1 and CDR2 sequences are MGHDK and SYGVNS. CDR3 coding DNA: TGTGCCAGCAGGACCGGGACTAGCGTCTACACCGGGGAGCTGTTTTTT. As protein: CASRTGTSVYTGELFF.

This clonotype was counted a few times. This sequence joins TRBV20-1 and TRBJ1-2; D is perhaps TRBD1 (5 bases). The V and J ends lost 4 bases and 7 bases respectively, with 7 bases between them. Germline V gene data show CDR1 as DFQATT and CDR2 as SNEGSKA (reference sequence). CDR3 length equals 10 residues. The CDR3 coding sequence is TGCAGTGCTACTGGGGCTGGCTACACCTTC. Its protein is CSATGAGYTF.

This clonotype has a single count. This chain joins TRBV9 and TRBJ2-7, with D possibly being TRBD1 or TRBD2 (5 bases each). The germline gives CDR1 SGDLS, CDR2 YYNGEE. This CDR3 spans 21 amino acids. Trimming shortened V by 8 bases and J by 0 bases, and 36 bases separated the two germline ends. CDR3 sequence (DNA): TGTGCCAGGGGCGGGTCTCTGAATAGGTCGGGGCTACAACGACTCTCCTACGAGCAGTACTTC. Protein product: CARGGSLNRSGLQRLSYEQYF.

The J gene is TRBJ2-7, the V gene TRBV20-1; TRBD2 aligns across 8 bases. The CDR3 contains 12 residues. Germline CDR1 reads DFQATT; CDR2 reads SNEGSKA (reference sequence). V was clipped by 4 bases and J by 7 bases; unmatched bases: 6. In DNA form, the CDR3 reads TGCAGTGCTAACCGGGAGGGCCGGGAGCAGTACTTC. Its translation is CSANREGREQYF.

In its sample, this clonotype was seen a few times. The chain couples TRBV20-1 to TRBJ2-1, with 7 positions matching TRBD1. Germline values: CDR1 DFQATT, CDR2 SNEGSKA (reference sequence). CDR3 length equals 14 residues. Unmatched junction bases numbered 8, after V lost 1 base and J lost 8 bases. The DNA of the CDR3 is TGCAGTGCTAGAGCTAACAGGGGTATCCATGAGCAGTTCTTC. Translated, it gives CSARANRGIHEQFF.

V and J are TRBV6-6 and TRBJ2-1; TRBD1 aligns across 7 bases. The CDR3 is 11 amino acids. With V trimmed by 10 bases and J by 8 bases, 5 bases remained unmatched. Germline CDR1 is MNHNY and CDR2 is SVGAGI (reference sequence). CDR3 protein: CATTGADEQFF. The CDR3 region has the DNA TGTGCCACTACAGGGGCTGATGAGCAGTTCTTC.

J is TRBJ2-1 and V is TRBV10-3; D might be TRBD2 (5 bases). Trimming took off 6 bases at V and 9 bases at J, with 9 bases between the two ends. In germline, CDR1 is ENHRY, CDR2 SYGVKD. The CDR3 is 11 amino acids. CDR3 bases: TGTGCCATCAGGGCAGAGGGTGAGCAGTTCTTC. Amino acid sequence: CAIRAEGEQFF.

In this sample, this clonotype turned up many times. The rearrangement links TRBV5-4 to TRBJ2-7; 8 bases fit TRBD1. With 0 bases clipped from V and 12 bases from J, the junction kept 5 bases outside the gene matches. There are 12 residues in the CDR3. Germline CDR1 and CDR2: SGHNT and YYREEE (reference sequence). CDR3 nucleotides: TGTGCCAGCAGCTTGGGTCAGGGGGCGGTGTACTTC. Its protein is CASSLGQGAVYF.

This clonotype has a handful of counts. The gene calls are TRBV6-1 and TRBJ1-5; 8 bases match TRBD1. CDR1 is MNHNS and CDR2 is SASEGT in the germline V gene. With V trimmed by 0 bases and J by 2 bases, 6 bases remained unmatched. The CDR3 runs 17 residues. CDR3 nucleotides: TGTGCCAGCAGTGAAGCGGGACAGGCCCGTGGCAATCAGCCCCAGCATTTT. This codes for CASSEAGQARGNQPQHF.